This T cell receptor beta chain was identified in a study of blood T cell repertoires in COVID-19 (TCRdb year 2020). For the wider study: Samples from collaborators originated in the United States, Italy and Spain and spanned both the acute and convalescent phases of COVID-19. The prospective study material was composed of cDNA or gDNA derived from T cells, B-cell-depleted T cells, or PBMCs. Subjects who had been exposed to COVID-19, were actively infected with it, or had recovered from it provided the deeply sampled blood TCRbeta repertoires that made up the dataset. The repertoires were released in a freely available public database meant as a resource for research on the immune response to SARS-CoV-2. The samples were drawn from two sources: the first 160 participants of the ongoing ImmuneRACE study, and 950 to 1,500 subjects contributed by 6 global collaborators. A de-identified subject ID, COVID-19 status, age in years and sex were almost always included in the sample metadata. Where available, HLA class I and class II types were taken from metadata supplied by the sample provider and were not determined by assay-based typing.

Taken from cysteine to phenylalanine, the CDR3 has 16 residues. The DNA shown is the 48-base CDR3, in frame from base 1. The germline V gene gives CDR1 as MNHEY and CDR2 as SVGAGI. V ends up 4 bases short and J 2 bases short, with an unmatched junction base count of 6. TCRbeta CDR3 regions were amplified from genomic DNA using the immunoSEQ Assay, a bias-controlled multiplex PCR. On the study's bioinformatics: The number of nucleated cells in each sample was estimated from the amplification of reference gene primers within the assay. To quantify the absolute abundance of each unique TCRbeta CDR3 rearrangement, sequence reads were collapsed and filtered. For each sample, productive Simpson clonality was calculated as the square root of Simpson's diversity index over productive rearrangements. TCRdb mirrors the immuneACCESS table, restricted to in-frame sequences. Some clones are absent from its copies; in checked studies, under half trace to an unresolved V gene, and the reason for the others is unknown. The D gene and trimming were derived from the DNA, and the V and J assignments and clone size from that table. In this sample the table shows around 65,000 clones, roughly 79% of which occur a single time. The ten largest make up 45% to 60% of the sample.

Each collaborating institution followed its own protocols to collect whole blood in K2EDTA tubes. For TCRbeta analysis, collaborator samples were shipped as frozen whole blood, as isolated PBMCs, or as DNA extracted from either sample type. On this clone itself: No antigen is known for it. No base qualities exist here, and no much larger clone lies one base off it.

Paper-wide results and their limitations: Clinical and demographic metadata were provided uncurated, with the amount varying by source and participant.

The rearranged chain carries TRBV6-5 and TRBJ2-2, and 8 junctional nucleotides match TRBD1. Sequences were obtained from peripheral blood. The receptor was derived from a human donor in a cohort sampled during active COVID-19. The CDR3 is CASSFRTGTNTGELFF. The nucleotide sequence is given as TGTGCCAGCAGTTTCCGGACAGGGACTAACACCGGGGAGCTGTTTTTT.